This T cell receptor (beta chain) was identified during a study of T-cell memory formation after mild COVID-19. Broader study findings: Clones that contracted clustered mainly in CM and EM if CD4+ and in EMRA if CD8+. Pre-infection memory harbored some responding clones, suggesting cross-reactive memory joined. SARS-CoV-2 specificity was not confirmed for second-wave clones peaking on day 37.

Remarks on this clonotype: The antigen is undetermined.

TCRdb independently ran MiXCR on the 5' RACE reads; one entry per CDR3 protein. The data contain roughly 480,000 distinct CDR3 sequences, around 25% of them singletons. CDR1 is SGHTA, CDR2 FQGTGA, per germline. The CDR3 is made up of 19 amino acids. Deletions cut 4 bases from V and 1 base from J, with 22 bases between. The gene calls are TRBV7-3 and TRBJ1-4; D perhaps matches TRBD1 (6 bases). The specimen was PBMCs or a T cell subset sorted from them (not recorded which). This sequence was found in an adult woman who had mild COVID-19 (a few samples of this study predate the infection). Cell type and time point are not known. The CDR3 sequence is CASSCCNRVICVTNEKLFF. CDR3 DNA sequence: TGTGCCAGCAGCTGTTGCAACAGGGTGATTTGTGTAACTAATGAAAAACTGTTTTTT.